A single sample gave rise to the 16 T cell receptor beta chains below, sequenced in a study of shared clonotypes between healthy human individuals. The repertoire was sequenced with immunoSEQ multiplex PCR; TCRdb's copy has only in-frame clones and lacks some. The table has 450,000 or so clones, around 77% seen once. The specimen was PBMCs. Source of these receptors: a woman aged 40 to 50 in good health. Some clones in this sample may be carry-over from other donors' samples.

The chain uses TRBV19 and TRBJ2-3, with D tentatively TRBD1 (5 bases). This CDR3 is built from 15 residues. The ends were cut back, 3 bases at V and 0 bases at J, with 10 bases in the middle. Germline assignment: CDR1 LNHDA and CDR2 SQIVND (reference sequence). The CDR3 loop reads CASSMETVSTDTQYF. The DNA for the CDR3 is TGTGCCAGTAGTATGGAGACAGTTAGCACAGATACGCAGTATTTT.

The rearrangement links TRBV2 to TRBJ1-4; the D is unclear. CDR1 SNHLY and CDR2 FYNNEI come from the germline V gene. CDR3 length: 14 amino acids. V lost 3 bases, J lost 8 bases, and 13 bases lay in between. The CDR3: CASSELQSPEKLFF. CDR3 nucleotides: TGTGCCAGCAGTGAGCTGCAGTCCCCCGAAAAACTGTTTTTT.

This chain joins TRBV11-2 and TRBJ2-1, with TRBD2 identical over 9 bases. V lost 3 bases, J lost 7 bases, and 7 bases stayed unmatched. CDR3 length: 15 residues. Germline CDR1 SGHAT, CDR2 FQNNGV. The CDR3, as DNA: TGTGCCAGCAGCTTGTCACTAGCGGGTTGGAATGAGCAGTTCTTC. The encoded protein is CASSLSLAGWNEQFF.

Concerning this clone itself: Only one base separates this from a far larger clonotype, so it likely reflects a read error. This chain's CDR3 is CASSPAWQNYDYTF. The DNA of the CDR3 is TGTGCCAGCAGCCCCGCCTGGCAGAACTATGACTACACCTTC. The chain links TRBV7-9 to TRBJ1-2; D not resolved. The germline CDR1 and CDR2 sequences are SEHNR and FQNEAQ (reference sequence). The CDR3 covers 14 residues.

This chain joins TRBV7-9 and TRBJ1-1; no firm D call. CDR3 length equals 16 residues. Trimming took off 3 bases at V and 1 base at J, with 15 bases between the two ends. The germline V gene encodes CDR1 SEHNR and CDR2 FQNEAQ (reference sequence). CDR3: CASSLDRVGWNTEAFF. The CDR3 region has the DNA TGTGCCAGCAGCTTGGACCGGGTTGGGTGGAACACTGAAGCTTTCTTT.

The chain carries TRBV19 and TRBJ2-3; no reliable D call. The CDR3 length is 13 residues. V was pared by 5 bases and J by 2 bases, with 8 bases between. Germline loops: CDR1 LNHDA, CDR2 SQIVND (reference sequence). CDR3: CASSEADTDTQYF. The CDR3 DNA is TGTGCCAGTAGTGAGGCAGACACAGATACGCAGTATTTT.

About this clone: One base separates it from a far larger clone, so it is likely a read error. The V gene is TRBV6-1, the J gene TRBJ1-1; TRBD1 is a possible D gene (5 bases). V shed 2 bases and J shed 1 base, with 8 bases lying between them. Germline-derived CDR1 and CDR2 are MNHNS and SASEGT. The CDR3 contains 14 residues. CDR3 in DNA: TGTGCCAGCAGTGAACCAGACAGGAACACTGAAGCTTTCTTT. It encodes CASSEPDRNTEAFF.

The V gene is TRBV18, the J gene TRBJ2-2; possibly TRBD1 or TRBD2 for D (5 bases each). Trimming left V 3 bases short and J 6 bases short, with 14 bases between. CDR1 is KGHSH and CDR2 is LQKENI in the germline V gene. This CDR3 comprises 15 residues. Written as DNA, the CDR3 is TGTGCCAGCTCACCTTTCCGCGAGGGGCCCGGGGAGCTGTTTTTT. It is translated as CASSPFREGPGELFF.

The chain carries TRBV5-4 and TRBJ2-5; no clear D. The DNA end is more similar to TRBJ2-7, so the J call may be wrong. The CDR3 is 13 residues long. From germline, CDR1 is SGHNT and CDR2 YYREEE (reference sequence). The CDR3 DNA reads as TGTGCCAGCAGCTTTCCGGGTCCCTACGAGCAGTACTTC. It codes for CASSFPGPYEQYF.

This rearrangement joins TRBV28 to TRBJ1-5; D call uncertain. V lost 1 base and J lost 7, with 14 bases in between. CDR1 and CDR2 from the germline V gene are MDHEN and SYDVKM. The CDR3 has 15 residues. The CDR3, as DNA: TGTGCCAGCAGTTTATATCAGAAGGGAGGGCAGCCCCAGCATTTT. Encoded protein: CASSLYQKGGQPQHF.

The chain links TRBV11-2 to TRBJ2-3; 9 positions match TRBD2. The V segment lost 5 bases and the J segment 2 bases; nucleotides outside the gene matches: 8. This CDR3 is 16 amino acids long. Per the germline V gene, CDR1 is SGHAT and CDR2 is FQNNGV. The CDR3 loop reads CASSRRRLAATDTQYF. The CDR3 DNA reads TGTGCCAGCAGCCGAAGGAGACTAGCGGCCACAGATACGCAGTATTTT.

A note on this clone: This may come from a read error, since a much larger clone is one base off. At the DNA level, this CDR3 is encoded by other sequences in the same sample as well. V is TRBV19 and J is TRBJ1-4; 7 bases line up with TRBD1. The CDR3 totals 14 residues. V shed 9 bases, J shed 5 bases, and the junction held 9 bases outside the gene matches. Germline CDR1 is LNHDA and CDR2 is SQIVND (reference sequence). The CDR3 region is CASSNRDSNEKLFF. CDR3 in DNA: TGTGCCAGCAGCAACCGGGACAGCAATGAAAAACTGTTTTTT.

This clone was counted once. The rearrangement uses TRBV4-1 and TRBJ1-2, with 7 bases aligning to TRBD1. Unmatched junction bases numbered 7, after V lost 5 bases and J lost 7 bases. The CDR3 runs to 13 residues. Germline CDR1 MGHRA, CDR2 YSYEKL. The CDR3 coding sequence is TGCGCCAGCAGCTTGCAGACAGGGTCTGGCTACACCTTC. Encoded protein: CASSLQTGSGYTF.

This clone showed up just a few times. The chain employs TRBV6-4 and TRBJ2-2, with TRBD1 identical over 9 bases. This CDR3 has 15 residues. The V and J ends lost 6 bases and 6 bases, in that order; junction bases with no gene match: 8. The germline CDR1 and CDR2 sequences are MRHNA and SNTAGT. CDR3 residues: CASRPGQGDAGELFF. CDR3 in DNA: TGTGCCAGCAGGCCGGGACAGGGAGATGCCGGGGAGCTGTTTTTT.

This clone was recorded at least ten times. Other DNA sequences within the sample encode an identical CDR3. This rearrangement joins TRBV28 to TRBJ2-4, with a weak D call TRBD1 (5 bases). This CDR3 spans 12 amino acids. CDR1 MDHEN and CDR2 SYDVKM come from the germline V gene. Between the trimmed V and J ends, which lost 6 bases and 10 bases, there was a span of 13 bases. The chain's CDR3 is CASSRQLGIQYF. CDR3 coding DNA: TGTGCCAGCAGCCGACAGCTTGGGATTCAGTACTTC.

The genes are TRBV4-3 and TRBJ2-4; 7 nucleotides line up with TRBD2. Germline V gives CDR1 LGHNA, CDR2 YSLEER. The CDR3 has 15 residues. Trimming at V came to 0 bases and at J to 7 bases, leaving 6 bases not matched to a gene. The CDR3 DNA is TGCGCCAGCAGCCAAGAATGGGGGGGAGGGAACATTCAGTACTTC. Protein: CASSQEWGGGNIQYF.